This TCR beta chain was recorded in a study of cytomegalovirus exposure and HLA in healthy donors. Findings and limits, study-wide: When presence/absence was analysed, sequencing depth was taken to be roughly uniform across donors. TCR beta sequences reportedly predicted the HLA-A and HLA-B alleles of most subjects accurately. Owing to their indistinguishability, certain V segments, notably TRBV6-2 and TRBV6-3, were excluded. In an earlier analysis, productive rearrangement rates for most beta V segments clustered near 90% or 30%.

The PCR employed 60 Vbeta primers together with 13 Jbeta primers. Sequencing was performed with immunoSEQ multiplex PCR; in TCRdb, only in-frame clones are kept and a portion is missing. The table lists around 150,000 clones, roughly four fifths of them singletons. CDR3 length equals 14 residues. Germline CDR1 reads MDHEN; CDR2 reads SYDVKM. V gave up 3 bases and J gave up 7 bases, with 16 bases separating them. Details on this clone: Its specificity is unknown.

The TCR was taken from a man aged 25 to 40 in good health and CMV-seropositive. The chain recombines TRBV28 with TRBJ2-7; weak D call: TRBD2 (6 bases). Sequenced input: PBMCs. The CDR3: CASSFSGGTLEQYF. Written as DNA, the CDR3 is TGTGCCAGCAGTTTTTCCGGGGGTACCTTGGAGCAGTACTTC.